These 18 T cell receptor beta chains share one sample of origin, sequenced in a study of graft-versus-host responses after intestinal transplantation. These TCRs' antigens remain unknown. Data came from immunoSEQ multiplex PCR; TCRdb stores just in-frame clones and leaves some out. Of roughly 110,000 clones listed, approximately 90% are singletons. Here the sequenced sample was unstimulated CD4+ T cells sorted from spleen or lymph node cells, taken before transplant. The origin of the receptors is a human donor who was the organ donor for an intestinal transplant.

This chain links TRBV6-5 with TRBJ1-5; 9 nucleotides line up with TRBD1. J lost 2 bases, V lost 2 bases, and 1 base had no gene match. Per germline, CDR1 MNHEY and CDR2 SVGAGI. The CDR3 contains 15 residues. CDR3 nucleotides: TGTGCCAGCAGTTACGGGGACAGGGGCAATCAGCCCCAGCATTTT. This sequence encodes CASSYGDRGNQPQHF.

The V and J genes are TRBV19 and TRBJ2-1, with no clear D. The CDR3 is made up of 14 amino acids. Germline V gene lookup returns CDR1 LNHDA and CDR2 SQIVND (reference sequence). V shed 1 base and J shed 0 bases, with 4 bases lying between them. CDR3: CASSIASSYNEQFF. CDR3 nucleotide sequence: TGTGCCAGTAGTATAGCAAGCTCCTACAATGAGCAGTTCTTC.

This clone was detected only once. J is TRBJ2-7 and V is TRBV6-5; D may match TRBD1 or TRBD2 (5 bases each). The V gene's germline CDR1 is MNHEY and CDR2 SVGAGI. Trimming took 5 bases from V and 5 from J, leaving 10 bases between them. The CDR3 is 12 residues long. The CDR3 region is CASSEGRDEQYF. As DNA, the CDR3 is TGTGCCAGCAGTGAGGGCAGGGACGAGCAGTACTTC.

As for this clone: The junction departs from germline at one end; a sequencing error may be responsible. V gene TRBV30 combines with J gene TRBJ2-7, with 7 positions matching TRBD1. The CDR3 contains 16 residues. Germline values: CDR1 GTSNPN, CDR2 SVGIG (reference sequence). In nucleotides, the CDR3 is TGTGCCTGGGGTGTCAAAGGGGGCGATGTCTCCTACGAGCAGTACTTC. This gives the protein CAWGVKGGDVSYEQYF.

This CDR3 is CASSPDRLNTGELFF. CDR3 coding DNA: TGTGCCAGCAGCCCCGACAGGCTGAACACCGGGGAGCTGTTTTTT. The chain joins TRBV6-5 to TRBJ2-2; weak D call: TRBD1 (6 bases). V was pared by 6 bases and J by 1 base, with 12 bases between. Germline V gene data show CDR1 as MNHEY and CDR2 as SVGAGI. The CDR3 consists of 15 residues.

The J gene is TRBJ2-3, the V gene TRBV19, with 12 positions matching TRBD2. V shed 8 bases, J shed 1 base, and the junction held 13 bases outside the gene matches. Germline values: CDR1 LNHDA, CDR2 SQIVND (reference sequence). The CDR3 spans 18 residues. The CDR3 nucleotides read TGTGCCAGTCGGACTAGCGGGACCACTTCGTTACGCACAGATACGCAGTATTTT. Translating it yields CASRTSGTTSLRTDTQYF.

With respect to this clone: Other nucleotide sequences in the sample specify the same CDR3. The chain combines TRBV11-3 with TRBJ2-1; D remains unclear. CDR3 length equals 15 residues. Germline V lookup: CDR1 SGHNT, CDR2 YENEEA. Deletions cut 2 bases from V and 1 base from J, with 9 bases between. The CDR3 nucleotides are TGTGCCAGCAGCTTAAGTGGTGGTTCCTACAATGAGCAGTTCTTC. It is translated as CASSLSGGSYNEQFF.

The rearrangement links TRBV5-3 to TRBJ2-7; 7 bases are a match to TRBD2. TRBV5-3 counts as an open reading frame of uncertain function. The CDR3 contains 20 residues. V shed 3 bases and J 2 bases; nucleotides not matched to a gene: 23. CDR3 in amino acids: CARSSWAGAPAGTETYEQYF. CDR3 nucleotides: TGTGCCAGAAGCTCTTGGGCGGGAGCACCGGCCGGGACGGAGACCTACGAGCAGTACTTC.

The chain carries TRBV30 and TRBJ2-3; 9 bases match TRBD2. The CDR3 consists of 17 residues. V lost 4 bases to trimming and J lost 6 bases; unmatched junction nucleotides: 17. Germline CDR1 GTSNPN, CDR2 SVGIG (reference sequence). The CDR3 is CAWTPARVAGGPDTQYF. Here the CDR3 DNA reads TGTGCCTGGACCCCGGCCCGGGTCGCGGGAGGGCCGGATACGCAGTATTTT.

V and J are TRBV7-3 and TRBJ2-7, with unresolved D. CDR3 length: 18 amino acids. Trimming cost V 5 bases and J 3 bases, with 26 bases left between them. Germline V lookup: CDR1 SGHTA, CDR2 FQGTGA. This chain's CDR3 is CASSPAFGRRVPSYEQYF. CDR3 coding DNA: TGTGCCAGCAGCCCGGCGTTTGGTAGACGGGTTCCCAGCTACGAGCAGTACTTC.

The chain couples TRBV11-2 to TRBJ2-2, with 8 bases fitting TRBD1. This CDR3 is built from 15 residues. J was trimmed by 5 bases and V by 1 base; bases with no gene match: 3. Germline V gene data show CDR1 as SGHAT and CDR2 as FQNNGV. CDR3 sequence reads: CASSLVGQGTGELFF. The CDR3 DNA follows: TGTGCCAGCAGCTTAGTAGGACAGGGAACCGGGGAGCTGTTTTTT.

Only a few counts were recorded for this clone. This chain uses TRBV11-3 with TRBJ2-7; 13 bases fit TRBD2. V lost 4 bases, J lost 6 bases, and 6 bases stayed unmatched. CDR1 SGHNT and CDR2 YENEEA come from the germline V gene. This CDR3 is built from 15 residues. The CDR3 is CASSSTLAGGGEQYF. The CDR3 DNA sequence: TGTGCCAGCAGCTCTACACTAGCGGGAGGGGGCGAGCAGTACTTC.

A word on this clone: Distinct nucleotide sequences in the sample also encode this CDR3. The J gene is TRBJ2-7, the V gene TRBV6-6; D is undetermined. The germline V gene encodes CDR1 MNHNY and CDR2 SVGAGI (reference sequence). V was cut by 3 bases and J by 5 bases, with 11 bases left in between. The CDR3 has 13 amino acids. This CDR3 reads CASSYGRDNEQYF. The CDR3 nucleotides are TGTGCCAGCAGTTATGGTAGGGATAACGAGCAGTACTTC.

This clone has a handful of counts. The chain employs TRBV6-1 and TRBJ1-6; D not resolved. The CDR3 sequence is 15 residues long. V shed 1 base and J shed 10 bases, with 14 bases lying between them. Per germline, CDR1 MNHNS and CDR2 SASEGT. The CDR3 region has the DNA TGTGCCAGCAGTGAAGATCGGGGAGGATGGTCACCCCTCCACTTT. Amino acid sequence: CASSEDRGGWSPLHF.

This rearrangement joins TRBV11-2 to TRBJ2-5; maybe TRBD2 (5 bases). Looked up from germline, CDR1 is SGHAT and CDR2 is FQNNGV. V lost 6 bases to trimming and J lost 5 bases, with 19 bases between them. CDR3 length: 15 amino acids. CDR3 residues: CASRRGPGRGETQYF. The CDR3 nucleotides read TGTGCCAGCAGACGCGGGCCCGGTCGAGGGGAGACCCAGTACTTC.

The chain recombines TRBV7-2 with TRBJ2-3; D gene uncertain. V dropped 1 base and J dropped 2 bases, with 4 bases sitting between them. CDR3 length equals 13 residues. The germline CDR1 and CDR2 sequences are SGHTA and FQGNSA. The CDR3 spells CASSLGHTDTQYF. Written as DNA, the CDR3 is TGTGCCAGCAGCTTAGGCCACACAGATACGCAGTATTTT.

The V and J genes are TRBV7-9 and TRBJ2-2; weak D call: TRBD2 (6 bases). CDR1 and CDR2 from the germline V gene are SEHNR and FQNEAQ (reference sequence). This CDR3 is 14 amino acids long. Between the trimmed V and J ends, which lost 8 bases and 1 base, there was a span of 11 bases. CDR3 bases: TGTGCCAGCCGCCCCGGGGGGAACACCGGGGAGCTGTTTTTT. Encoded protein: CASRPGGNTGELFF.

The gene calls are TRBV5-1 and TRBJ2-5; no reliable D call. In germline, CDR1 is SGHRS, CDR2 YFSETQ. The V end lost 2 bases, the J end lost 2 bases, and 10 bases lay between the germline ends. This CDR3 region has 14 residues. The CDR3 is CASSLQTSQETQYF. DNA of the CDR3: TGCGCCAGCAGCTTACAGACAAGTCAAGAGACCCAGTACTTC. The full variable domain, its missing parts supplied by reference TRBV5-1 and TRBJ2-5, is KAGVTQTPRYLIKTRGQQVTLSCSPISGHRSVSWYQQTPGQGLQFLFEYFSETQRNKGNFPGRFSGRQFSNSRSEMNVSTLELGDSALYLCASSLQTSQETQYFGPGTRLLVL.